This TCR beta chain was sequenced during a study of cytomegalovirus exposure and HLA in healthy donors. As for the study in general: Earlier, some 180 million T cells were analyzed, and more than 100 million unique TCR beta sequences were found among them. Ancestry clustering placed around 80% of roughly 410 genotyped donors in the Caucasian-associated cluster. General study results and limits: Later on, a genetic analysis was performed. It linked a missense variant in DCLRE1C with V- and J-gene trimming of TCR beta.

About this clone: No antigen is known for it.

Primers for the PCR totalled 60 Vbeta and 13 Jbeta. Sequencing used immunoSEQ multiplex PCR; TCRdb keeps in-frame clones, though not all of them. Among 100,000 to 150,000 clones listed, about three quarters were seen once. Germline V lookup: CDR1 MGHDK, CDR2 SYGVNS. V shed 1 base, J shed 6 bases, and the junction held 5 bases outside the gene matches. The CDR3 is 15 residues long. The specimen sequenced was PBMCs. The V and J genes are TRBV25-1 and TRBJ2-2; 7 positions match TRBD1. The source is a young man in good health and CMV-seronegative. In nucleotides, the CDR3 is TGTGCCAGCAGTGAATGGAGAACAGGGGCCGGGGAGCTGTTTTTT. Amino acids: CASSEWRTGAGELFF.